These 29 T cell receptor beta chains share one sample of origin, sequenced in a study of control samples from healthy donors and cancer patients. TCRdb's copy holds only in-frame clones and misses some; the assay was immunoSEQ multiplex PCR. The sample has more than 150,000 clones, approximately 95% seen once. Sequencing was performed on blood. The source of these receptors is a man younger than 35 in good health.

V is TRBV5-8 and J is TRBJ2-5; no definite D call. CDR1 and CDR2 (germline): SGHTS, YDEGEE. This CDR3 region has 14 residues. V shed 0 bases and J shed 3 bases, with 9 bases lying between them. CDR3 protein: CASSLADLKETQYF. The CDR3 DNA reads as TGTGCCAGCAGCTTGGCCGACTTAAAAGAGACCCAGTACTTC.

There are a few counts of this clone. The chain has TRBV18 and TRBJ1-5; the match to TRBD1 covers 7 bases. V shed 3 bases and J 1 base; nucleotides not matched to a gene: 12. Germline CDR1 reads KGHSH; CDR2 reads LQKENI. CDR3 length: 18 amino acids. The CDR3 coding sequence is TGTGCCAGCTCACCCGCCCCCGCGACAGGGACCAGCAATCAGCCCCAGCATTTT. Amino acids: CASSPAPATGTSNQPQHF.

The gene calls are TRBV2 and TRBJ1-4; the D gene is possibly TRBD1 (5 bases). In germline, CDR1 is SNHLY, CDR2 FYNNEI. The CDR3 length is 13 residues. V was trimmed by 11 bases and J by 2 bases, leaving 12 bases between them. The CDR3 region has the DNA TGTGCCGGCACAGGTCTTACTAATGAAAAACTGTTTTTT. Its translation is CAGTGLTNEKLFF.

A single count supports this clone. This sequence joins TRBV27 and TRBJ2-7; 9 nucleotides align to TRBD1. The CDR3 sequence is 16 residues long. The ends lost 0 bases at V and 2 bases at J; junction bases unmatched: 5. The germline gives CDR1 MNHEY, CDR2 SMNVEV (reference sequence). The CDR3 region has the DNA TGTGCCAGCAGTTTATCCCCCGGGACAGGGACCTACGAGCAGTACTTC. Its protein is CASSLSPGTGTYEQYF.

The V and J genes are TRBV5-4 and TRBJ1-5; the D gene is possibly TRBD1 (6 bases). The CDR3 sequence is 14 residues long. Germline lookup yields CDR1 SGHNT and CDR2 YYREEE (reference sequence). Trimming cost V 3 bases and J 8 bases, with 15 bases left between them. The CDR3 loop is CASSSADSAEPQHF. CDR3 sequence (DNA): TGTGCCAGCAGCTCCGCGGACAGTGCAGAGCCCCAGCATTTT.

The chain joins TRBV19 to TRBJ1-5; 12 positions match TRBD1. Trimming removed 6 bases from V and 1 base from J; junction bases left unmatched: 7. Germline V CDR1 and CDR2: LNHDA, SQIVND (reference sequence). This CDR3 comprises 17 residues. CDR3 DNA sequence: TGTGCCAGTAGCCCAGGGACAGGGGGCTCGAGCAATCAGCCCCAGCATTTT. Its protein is CASSPGTGGSSNQPQHF.

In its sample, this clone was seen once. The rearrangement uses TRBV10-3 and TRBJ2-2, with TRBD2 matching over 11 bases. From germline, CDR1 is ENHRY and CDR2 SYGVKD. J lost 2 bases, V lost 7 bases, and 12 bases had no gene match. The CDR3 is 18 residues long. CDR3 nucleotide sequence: TGTGCCATCATGGCGGCTAGCGGGGGGTCAGTAAACACCGGGGAGCTGTTTTTT. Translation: CAIMAASGGSVNTGELFF.

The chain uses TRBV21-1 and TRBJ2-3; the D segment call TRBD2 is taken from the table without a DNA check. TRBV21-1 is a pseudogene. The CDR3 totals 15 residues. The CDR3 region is CASSKIPDCTDTQYF. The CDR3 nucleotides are TGTGCCAGCAGCAAAATCCCGGACTGCACAGATACGCAGTATTTT.

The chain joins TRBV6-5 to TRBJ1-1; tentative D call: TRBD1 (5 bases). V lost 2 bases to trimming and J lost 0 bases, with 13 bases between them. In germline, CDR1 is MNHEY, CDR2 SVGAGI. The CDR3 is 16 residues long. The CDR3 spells CASSYGAPLMNTEAFF. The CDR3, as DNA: TGTGCCAGCAGTTACGGGGCCCCTCTCATGAACACTGAAGCTTTCTTT.

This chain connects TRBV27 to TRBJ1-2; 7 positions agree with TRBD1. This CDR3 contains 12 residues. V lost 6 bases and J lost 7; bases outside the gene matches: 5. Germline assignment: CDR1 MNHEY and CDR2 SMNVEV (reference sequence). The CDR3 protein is CASRTGRGGYTF. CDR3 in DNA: TGTGCCAGCAGGACAGGGCGGGGTGGCTACACCTTC.

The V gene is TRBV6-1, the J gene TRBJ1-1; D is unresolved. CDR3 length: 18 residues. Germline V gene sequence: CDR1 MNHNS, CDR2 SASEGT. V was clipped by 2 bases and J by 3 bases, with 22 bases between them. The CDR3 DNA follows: TGTGCCAGCAGTGAACCGGGCACGGGGAGGGTTAAGGACACTGAAGCTTTCTTT. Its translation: CASSEPGTGRVKDTEAFF.

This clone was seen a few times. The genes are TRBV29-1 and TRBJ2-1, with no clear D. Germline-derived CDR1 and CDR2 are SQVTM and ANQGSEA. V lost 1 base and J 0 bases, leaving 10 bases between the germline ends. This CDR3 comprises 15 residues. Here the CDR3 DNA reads TGCAGCGTTGAAGGTGGATCTAACTCCTACAATGAGCAGTTCTTC. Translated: CSVEGGSNSYNEQFF.

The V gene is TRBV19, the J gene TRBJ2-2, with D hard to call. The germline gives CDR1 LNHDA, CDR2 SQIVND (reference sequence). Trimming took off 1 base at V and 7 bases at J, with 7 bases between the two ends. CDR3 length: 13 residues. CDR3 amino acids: CASSIVASGELFF. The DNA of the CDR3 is TGTGCCAGTAGTATAGTCGCTAGCGGGGAGCTGTTTTTT.

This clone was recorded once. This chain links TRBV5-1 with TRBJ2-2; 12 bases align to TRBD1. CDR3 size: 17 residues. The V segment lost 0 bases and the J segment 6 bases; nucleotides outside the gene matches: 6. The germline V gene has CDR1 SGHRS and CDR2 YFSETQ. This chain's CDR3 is CASSLALGTGGPGELFF. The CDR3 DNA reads TGCGCCAGCAGCTTGGCCTTGGGGACAGGGGGCCCCGGGGAGCTGTTTTTT.

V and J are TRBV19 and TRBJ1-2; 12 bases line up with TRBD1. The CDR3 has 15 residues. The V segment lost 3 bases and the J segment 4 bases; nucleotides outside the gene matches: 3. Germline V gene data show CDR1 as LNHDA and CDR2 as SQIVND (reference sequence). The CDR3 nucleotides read TGTGCCAGTAGTATGGGGACAGGGGGCATCTATGGCTACACCTTC. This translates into CASSMGTGGIYGYTF.

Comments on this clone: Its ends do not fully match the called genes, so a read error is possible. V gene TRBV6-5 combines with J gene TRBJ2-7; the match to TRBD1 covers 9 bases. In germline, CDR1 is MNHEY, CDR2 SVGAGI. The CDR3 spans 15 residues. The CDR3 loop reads CASSDSGTGRTEQYF. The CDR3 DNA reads TGTGCCAGCAGTGACTCCGGGACAGGGAGAACCGAGCAGTACTTC.

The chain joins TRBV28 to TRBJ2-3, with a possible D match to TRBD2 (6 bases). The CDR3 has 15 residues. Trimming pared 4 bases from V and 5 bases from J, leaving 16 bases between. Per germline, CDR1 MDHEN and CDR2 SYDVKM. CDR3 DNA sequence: TGTGCCAGCAGTTCCTCGGGGCAAGCGGGAGATACGCAGTATTTT. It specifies CASSSSGQAGDTQYF.

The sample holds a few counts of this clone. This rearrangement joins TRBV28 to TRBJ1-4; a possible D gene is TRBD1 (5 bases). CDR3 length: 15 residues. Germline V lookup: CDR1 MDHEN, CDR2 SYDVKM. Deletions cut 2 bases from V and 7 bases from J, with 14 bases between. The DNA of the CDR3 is TGTGCCAGCAGTTTAGAAGGGACTGTGGGTGAAAAACTGTTTTTT. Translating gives CASSLEGTVGEKLFF.

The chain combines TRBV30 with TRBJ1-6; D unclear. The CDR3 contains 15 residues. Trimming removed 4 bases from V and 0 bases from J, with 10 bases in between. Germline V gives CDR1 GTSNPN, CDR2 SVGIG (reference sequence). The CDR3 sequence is CAWNHGSSYNSPLHF. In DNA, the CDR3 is TGTGCCTGGAACCACGGAAGCTCCTATAATTCACCCCTCCACTTT.

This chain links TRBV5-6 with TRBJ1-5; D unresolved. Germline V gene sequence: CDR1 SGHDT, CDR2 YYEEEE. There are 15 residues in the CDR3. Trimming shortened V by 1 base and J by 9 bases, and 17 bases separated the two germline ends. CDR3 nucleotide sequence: TGTGCCAGCAGCTTGTCGGGTCCCCCCCTTACGCCCCAGCATTTT. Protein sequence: CASSLSGPPLTPQHF.

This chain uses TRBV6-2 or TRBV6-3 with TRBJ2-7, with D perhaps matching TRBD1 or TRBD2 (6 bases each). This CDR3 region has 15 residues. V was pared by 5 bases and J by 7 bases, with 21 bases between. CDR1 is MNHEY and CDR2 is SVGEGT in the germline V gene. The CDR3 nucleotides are TGTGCCAGCAGTCCCCCAACGGGGGCCCTCTTAGAGCAGTACTTC. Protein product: CASSPPTGALLEQYF.

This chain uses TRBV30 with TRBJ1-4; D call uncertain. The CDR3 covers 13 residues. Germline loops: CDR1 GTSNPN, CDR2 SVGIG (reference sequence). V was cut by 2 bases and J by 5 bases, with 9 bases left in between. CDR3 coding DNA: TGTGCCTGGAGTACCAGTAACAATGAAAAACTGTTTTTT. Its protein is CAWSTSNNEKLFF.

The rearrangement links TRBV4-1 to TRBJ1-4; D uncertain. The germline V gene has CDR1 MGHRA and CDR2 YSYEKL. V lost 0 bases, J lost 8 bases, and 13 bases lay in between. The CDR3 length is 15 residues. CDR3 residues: CASSQDPSRHEKLFF. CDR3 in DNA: TGCGCCAGCAGCCAAGATCCTTCGAGGCACGAAAAACTGTTTTTT.

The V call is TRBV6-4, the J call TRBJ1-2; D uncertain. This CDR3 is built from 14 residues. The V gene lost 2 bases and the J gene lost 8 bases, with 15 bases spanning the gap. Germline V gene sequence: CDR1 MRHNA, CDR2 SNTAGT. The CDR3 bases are TGTGCCAGCAGTGACGGCAGTGGGCTTCGCGGCTACACCTTC. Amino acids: CASSDGSGLRGYTF.

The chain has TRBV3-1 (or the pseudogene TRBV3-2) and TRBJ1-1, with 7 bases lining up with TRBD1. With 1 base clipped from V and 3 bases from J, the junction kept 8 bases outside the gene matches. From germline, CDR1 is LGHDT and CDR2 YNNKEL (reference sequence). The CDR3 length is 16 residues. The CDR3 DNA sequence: TGTGCCAGCAGCCAAGTGGAGGGGGCGGAGGACACTGAAGCTTTCTTT. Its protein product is CASSQVEGAEDTEAFF.

CDR3 nucleotides: TGCGCCAGCAGCCAAGAAAGGGACAATCGAGCCTACACCTTC. This translates into CASSQERDNRAYTF. The chain recombines TRBV4-1 with TRBJ1-2, with D tentatively TRBD1 (6 bases). Trimming removed 0 bases from V and 10 bases from J, with 15 bases in between. The CDR3 runs to 14 residues. Germline V gene data show CDR1 as MGHRA and CDR2 as YSYEKL.

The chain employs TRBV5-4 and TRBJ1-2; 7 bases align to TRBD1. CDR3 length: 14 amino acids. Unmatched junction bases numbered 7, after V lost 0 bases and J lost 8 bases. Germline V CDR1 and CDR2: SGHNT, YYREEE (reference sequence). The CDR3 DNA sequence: TGTGCCAGCAGCTTGGGCCAGGGGGTATGGGGCTACACCTTC. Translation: CASSLGQGVWGYTF.

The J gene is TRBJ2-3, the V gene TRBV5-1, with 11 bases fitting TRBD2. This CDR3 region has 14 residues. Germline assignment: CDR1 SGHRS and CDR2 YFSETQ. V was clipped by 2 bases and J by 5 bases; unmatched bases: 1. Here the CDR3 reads CASSFSGGGDTQYF. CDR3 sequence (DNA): TGCGCCAGCAGCTTTAGCGGGGGGGGAGATACGCAGTATTTT. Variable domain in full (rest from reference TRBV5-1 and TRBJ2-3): KAGVTQTPRYLIKTRGQQVTLSCSPISGHRSVSWYQQTPGQGLQFLFEYFSETQRNKGNFPGRFSGRQFSNSRSEMNVSTLELGDSALYLCASSFSGGGDTQYFGPGTRLTVL.

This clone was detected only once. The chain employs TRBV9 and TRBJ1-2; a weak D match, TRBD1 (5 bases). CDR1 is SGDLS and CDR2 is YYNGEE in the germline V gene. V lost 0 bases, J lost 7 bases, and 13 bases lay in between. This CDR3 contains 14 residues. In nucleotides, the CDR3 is TGTGCCAGCAGCGTAGCGGGGGGAGGAAGTGGCTACACCTTC. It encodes CASSVAGGGSGYTF. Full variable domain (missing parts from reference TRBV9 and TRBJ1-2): DSGVTQTPKHLITATGQRVTLRCSPRSGDLSVYWYQQSLDQGLQFLIQYYNGEERAKGNILERFSAQQFPDLHSELNLSSLELGDSALYFCASSVAGGGSGYTFGSGTRLTVV.